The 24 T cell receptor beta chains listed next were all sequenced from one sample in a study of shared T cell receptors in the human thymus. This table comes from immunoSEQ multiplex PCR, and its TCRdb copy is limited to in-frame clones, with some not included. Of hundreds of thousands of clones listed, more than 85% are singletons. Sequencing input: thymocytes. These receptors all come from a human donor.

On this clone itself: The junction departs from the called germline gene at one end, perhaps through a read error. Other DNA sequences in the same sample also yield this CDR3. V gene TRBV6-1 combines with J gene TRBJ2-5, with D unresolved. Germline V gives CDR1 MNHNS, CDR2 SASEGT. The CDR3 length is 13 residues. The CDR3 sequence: CASSDKGAETQYF. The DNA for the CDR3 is TGCGCCAGCAGTGACAAGGGCGCGGAGACCCAGTACTTC.

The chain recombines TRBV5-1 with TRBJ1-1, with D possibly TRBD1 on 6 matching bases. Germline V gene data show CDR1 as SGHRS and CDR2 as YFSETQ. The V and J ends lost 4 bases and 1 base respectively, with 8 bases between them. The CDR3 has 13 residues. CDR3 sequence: CASSDRRNTEAFF. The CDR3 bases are TGCGCCAGCAGCGACAGGAGGAACACTGAAGCTTTCTTT.

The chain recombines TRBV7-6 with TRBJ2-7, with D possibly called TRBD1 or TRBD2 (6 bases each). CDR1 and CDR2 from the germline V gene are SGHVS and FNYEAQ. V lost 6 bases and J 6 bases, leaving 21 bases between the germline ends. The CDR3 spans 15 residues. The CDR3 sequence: CASREGGKRFCEQYF. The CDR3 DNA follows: TGTGCCAGCAGGGAAGGGGGGAAAAGATTTTGCGAGCAGTACTTC.

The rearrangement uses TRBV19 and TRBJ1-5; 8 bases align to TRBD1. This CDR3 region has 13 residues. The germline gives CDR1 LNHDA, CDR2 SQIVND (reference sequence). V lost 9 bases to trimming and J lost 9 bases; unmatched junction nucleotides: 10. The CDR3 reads CARRRGHCGPQHF. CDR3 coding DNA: TGTGCCAGGCGCAGGGGGCATTGTGGGCCCCAGCATTTT.

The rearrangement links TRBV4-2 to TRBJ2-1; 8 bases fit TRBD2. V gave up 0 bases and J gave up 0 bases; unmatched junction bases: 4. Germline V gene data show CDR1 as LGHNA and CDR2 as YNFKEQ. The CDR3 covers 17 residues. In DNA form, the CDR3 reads TGTGCCAGCAGCCAAGATGCGGGAGGTTACTCCTACAATGAGCAGTTCTTC. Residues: CASSQDAGGYSYNEQFF.

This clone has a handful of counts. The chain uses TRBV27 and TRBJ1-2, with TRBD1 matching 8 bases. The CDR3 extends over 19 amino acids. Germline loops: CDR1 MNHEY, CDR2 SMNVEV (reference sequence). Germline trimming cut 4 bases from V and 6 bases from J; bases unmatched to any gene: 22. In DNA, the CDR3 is TGTGCCAGCAGTTATAACCCTAACAAACCTAAGACAGGGGACGATGGCTACACCTTC. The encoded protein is CASSYNPNKPKTGDDGYTF.

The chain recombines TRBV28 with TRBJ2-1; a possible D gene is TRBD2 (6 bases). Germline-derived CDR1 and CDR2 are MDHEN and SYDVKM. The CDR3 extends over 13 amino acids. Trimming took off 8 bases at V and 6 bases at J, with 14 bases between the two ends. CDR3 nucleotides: TGTGCCAGCTGCGGGACTCCCTGCAATGAGCAGTTCTTC. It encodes CASCGTPCNEQFF. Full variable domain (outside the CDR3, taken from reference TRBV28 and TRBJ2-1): DVKVTQSSRYLVKRTGEKVFLECVQDMDHENMFWYRQDPGLGLRLIYFSYDVKMKEKGDIPEGYSVSREKKERFSLILESASTNQTSMYLCASCGTPCNEQFFGPGTRLTVL.

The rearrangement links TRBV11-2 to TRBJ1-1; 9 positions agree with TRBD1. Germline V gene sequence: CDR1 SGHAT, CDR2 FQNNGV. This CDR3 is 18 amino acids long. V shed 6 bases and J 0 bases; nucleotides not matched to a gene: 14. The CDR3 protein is CASSPTYRDRALNTEAFF. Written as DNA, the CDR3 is TGTGCCAGCAGTCCGACGTACCGGGACAGGGCACTGAACACTGAAGCTTTCTTT.

CDR3 DNA sequence: TGTGCCAGCAGCTTTAGCGGAGGGGAGCAAGAGACCCAGTACTTC. Protein product: CASSFSGGEQETQYF. The chain recombines TRBV7-2 with TRBJ2-5; tentative D call: TRBD2 (6 bases). V was clipped by 3 bases and J by 2 bases, with 13 bases between them. The V gene's germline CDR1 is SGHTA and CDR2 FQGNSA. This CDR3 has 15 residues.

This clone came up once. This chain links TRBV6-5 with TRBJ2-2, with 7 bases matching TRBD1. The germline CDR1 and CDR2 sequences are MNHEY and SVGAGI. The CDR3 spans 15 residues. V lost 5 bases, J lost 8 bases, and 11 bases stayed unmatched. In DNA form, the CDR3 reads TGTGCCAGCAGTCCAAGACAGGGCCTATCAGGGGAGCTGTTTTTT. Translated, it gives CASSPRQGLSGELFF.

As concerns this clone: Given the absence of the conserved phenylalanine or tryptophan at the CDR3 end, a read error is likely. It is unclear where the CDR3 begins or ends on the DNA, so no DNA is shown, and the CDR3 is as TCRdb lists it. CDR3 amino acids: CAITPGPLP. The chain has TRBV2 and TRBJ1-4. The CDR3 region is 9 residues in length, termini included. From germline, CDR1 is SNHLY and CDR2 FYNNEI.

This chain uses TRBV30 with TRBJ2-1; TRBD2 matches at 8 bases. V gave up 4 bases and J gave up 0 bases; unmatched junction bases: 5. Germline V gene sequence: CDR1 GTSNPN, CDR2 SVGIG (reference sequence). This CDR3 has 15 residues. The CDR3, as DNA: TGTGCCTGGATAGCGGGAAAGAGCTCCTACAATGAGCAGTTCTTC. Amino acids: CAWIAGKSSYNEQFF.

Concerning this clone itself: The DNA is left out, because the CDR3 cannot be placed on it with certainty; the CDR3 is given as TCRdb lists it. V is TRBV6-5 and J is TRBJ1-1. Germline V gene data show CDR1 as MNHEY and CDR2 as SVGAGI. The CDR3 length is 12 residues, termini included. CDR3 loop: CASSSSGARAFF.

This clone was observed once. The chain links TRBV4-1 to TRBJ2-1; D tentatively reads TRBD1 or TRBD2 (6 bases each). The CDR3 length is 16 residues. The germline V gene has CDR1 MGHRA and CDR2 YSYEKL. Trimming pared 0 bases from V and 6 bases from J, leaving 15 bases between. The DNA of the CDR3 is TGCGCCAGCAGCCAAGATAGGGGGGAGCGGCGCAATGAGCAGTTCTTC. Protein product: CASSQDRGERRNEQFF.

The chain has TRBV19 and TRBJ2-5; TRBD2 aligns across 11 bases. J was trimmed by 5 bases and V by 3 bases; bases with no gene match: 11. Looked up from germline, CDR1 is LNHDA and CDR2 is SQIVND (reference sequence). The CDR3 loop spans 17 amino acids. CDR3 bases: TGTGCCAGTAGTATGAGGAAACTAGCGGGAGTAGAGGAGACCCAGTACTTC. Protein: CASSMRKLAGVEETQYF.

CDR3 DNA sequence: TGTGCCACCTTCGGAGGGAACACTGAAGCTTTCTTT. Translating it yields CATFGGNTEAFF. The V call is TRBV15, the J call TRBJ1-1; no clear D. Trimming removed 8 bases at V and 1 base at J, with 8 bases between. Looked up from germline, CDR1 is LNHNV and CDR2 is YYDKDF (reference sequence). There are 12 residues in the CDR3.

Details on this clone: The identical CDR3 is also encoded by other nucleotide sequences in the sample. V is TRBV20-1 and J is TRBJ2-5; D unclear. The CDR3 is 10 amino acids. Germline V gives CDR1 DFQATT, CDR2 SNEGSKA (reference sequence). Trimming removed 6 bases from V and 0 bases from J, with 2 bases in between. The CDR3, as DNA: TGCAGTGCCCACCAAGAGACCCAGTACTTC. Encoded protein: CSAHQETQYF.

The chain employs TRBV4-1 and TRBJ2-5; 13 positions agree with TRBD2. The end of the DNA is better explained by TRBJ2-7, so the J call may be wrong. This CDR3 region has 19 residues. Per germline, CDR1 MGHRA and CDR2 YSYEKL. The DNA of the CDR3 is TGCGCCAGCAGCCAAACCGGGACTAGCGGGATTCTTAGCTCCTACGAGCAGTACTTC. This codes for CASSQTGTSGILSSYEQYF.

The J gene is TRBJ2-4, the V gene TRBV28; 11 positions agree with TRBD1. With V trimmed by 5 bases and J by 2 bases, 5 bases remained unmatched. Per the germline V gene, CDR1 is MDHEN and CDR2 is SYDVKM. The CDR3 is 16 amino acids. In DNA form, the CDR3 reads TGTGCCAGCAGTCCGGACAGGGGGCGCCCCAAAAACATTCAGTACTTC. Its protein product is CASSPDRGRPKNIQYF. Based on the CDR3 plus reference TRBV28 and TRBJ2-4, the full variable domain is DVKVTQSSRYLVKRTGEKVFLECVQDMDHENMFWYRQDPGLGLRLIYFSYDVKMKEKGDIPEGYSVSREKKERFSLILESASTNQTSMYLCASSPDRGRPKNIQYFGAGTRLSVL.

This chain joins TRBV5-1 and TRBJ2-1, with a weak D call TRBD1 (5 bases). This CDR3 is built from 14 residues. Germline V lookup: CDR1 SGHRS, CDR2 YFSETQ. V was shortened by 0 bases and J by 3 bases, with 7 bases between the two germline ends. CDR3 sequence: CASSLDRNYNEQFF. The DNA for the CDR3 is TGCGCCAGCAGCTTGGACAGGAACTACAATGAGCAGTTCTTC.

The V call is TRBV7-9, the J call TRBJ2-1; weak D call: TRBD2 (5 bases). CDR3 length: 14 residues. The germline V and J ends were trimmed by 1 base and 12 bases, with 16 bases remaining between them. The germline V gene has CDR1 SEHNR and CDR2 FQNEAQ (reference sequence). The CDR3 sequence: CASSLGREGSVQFF. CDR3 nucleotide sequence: TGTGCCAGCAGCTTAGGCCGAGAGGGTAGTGTGCAGTTCTTC.

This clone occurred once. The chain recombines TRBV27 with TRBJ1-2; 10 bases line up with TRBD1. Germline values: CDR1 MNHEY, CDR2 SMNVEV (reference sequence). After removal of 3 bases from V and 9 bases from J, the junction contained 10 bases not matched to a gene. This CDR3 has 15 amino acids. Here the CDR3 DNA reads TGTGCCAGCAGTTTCTCCACCGGGACAGGGGCCAGCTACACCTTC. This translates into CASSFSTGTGASYTF.

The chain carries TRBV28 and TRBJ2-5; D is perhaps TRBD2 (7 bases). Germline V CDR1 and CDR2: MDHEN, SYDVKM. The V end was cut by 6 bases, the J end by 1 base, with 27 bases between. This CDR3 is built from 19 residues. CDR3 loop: CASRNLEGGGASSQETQYF. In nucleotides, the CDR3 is TGTGCCAGCAGAAACCTCGAGGGGGGGGGCGCATCGTCCCAAGAGACCCAGTACTTC.

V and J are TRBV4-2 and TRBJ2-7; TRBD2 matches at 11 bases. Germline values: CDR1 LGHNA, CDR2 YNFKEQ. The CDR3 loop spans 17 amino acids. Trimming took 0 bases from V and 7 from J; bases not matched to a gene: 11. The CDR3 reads CASSQEGIAGGPGEQYF. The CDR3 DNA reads TGTGCCAGCAGCCAAGAAGGGATAGCGGGAGGGCCAGGGGAGCAGTACTTC.